This T cell receptor beta chain was sequenced in a study of cytomegalovirus exposure and HLA in healthy donors. For the study at large: A data release that came early held roughly 85 million unique TCRs from HLA-typed donors.

Notes on the study in general: Researchers reportedly found TCR beta sequences accurately predicted most subjects' HLA-A and HLA-B alleles.

With regard to this clone: What it binds is not known.

The PCR employed 60 Vbeta primers together with 13 Jbeta primers. TCRdb's table, derived via immunoSEQ multiplex PCR, lists solely in-frame clones and lacks some. This sample has 100,000 to 150,000 clones, with about two thirds found just once. The receptor comes from a human donor in good health. Sequenced input: PBMCs.

DNA of the CDR3: TGTGCCAGCAGCCAAGATCTAGCGGGGGGGGCAGATACGCAGTATTTT. It codes for CASSQDLAGGADTQYF. The genes are TRBV4-2 and TRBJ2-3; 12 bases are a match to TRBD2. The CDR3 has 16 amino acids. J gave up 4 bases and V 0 bases, and 2 bases lay outside the gene matches. In germline, CDR1 is LGHNA, CDR2 YNFKEQ.